This TCR beta chain derives from a study of identical twins. Overall study findings and caveats: The abundant beta clonotypes from cord blood had fewer insertions, and memory repertoires had none of this.

This clonotype was detected a few times. Its specificity is unknown. Unique molecular identifiers were present on the cDNA, and a universal primer site came from template switching. TCRdb passed the 5' RACE reads through MiXCR, listing each CDR3 protein once. The data contain 1.5 million to 2 million distinct CDR3 sequences, about 32% of them singletons. Germline V CDR1 and CDR2: MNHEY, SMNVEV (reference sequence). J gave up 4 bases and V 7 bases, and 8 bases lay outside the gene matches. The CDR3 extends over 15 amino acids. The chain combines TRBV27 with TRBJ2-3; 10 positions agree with TRBD1. The sequence came from a newborn girl in good health. The sequenced sample consisted of cord blood. In DNA form, the CDR3 reads TGTGCCAGCAATCGCCGGGACAGGGGAGCAGATACGCAGTATTTT. It yields the protein CASNRRDRGADTQYF.